This T cell receptor beta chain was recorded in a study of regulatory T cells in long-lasting Graves disease. Study findings and constraints: Persistent cases favored TRBV28, TRBJ1-2 and TRBJ2-5.

Building the TCR beta libraries relied on iRepertoire HTBI primers, and CDR3 regions underwent Arm-PCR. TCRdb fed the multiplex PCR reads into MiXCR, producing one record per CDR3 protein. The profile covers over 200,000 distinct CDR3 sequences, with 15% to 20% appearing a single time and 12% to 15% taken by the ten largest. This clonotype was found many times. Its antigen is undetermined. The time point is: newly diagnosed GD, antithyroid drugs for less than 3 months. Generation of the TCR library employed RNA extracted from PBMCs. The CDR3 has 14 amino acids. Between the trimmed V and J ends, which lost 5 bases and 6 bases, there was a span of 16 bases. CDR1 MNHEY and CDR2 SMNVEV come from the germline V gene (reference sequence). These data were also reused for a study on T cells in Graves' hyperthyroidism and ophthalmopathy. That paper states: First-round RT-PCR of the TCR CDR3 relied on the HTBI primer set. Blood also contained most expanded thyroid clonotypes above 0.001. A median 6.5 months before onset, the model predicted ophthalmopathy.

The source is a woman in her twenties or thirties with Graves disease. The material sequenced was peripheral blood mononuclear cells (PBMCs), taken at new diagnosis, from a patient treated with antithyroid drugs. V gene TRBV27 combines with J gene TRBJ1-2; D ambiguous. The CDR3 bases are TGTGCCAGCAGTGCCCTACCGCCACAGAATGGCTACACCTTC. The encoded protein is CASSALPPQNGYTF.